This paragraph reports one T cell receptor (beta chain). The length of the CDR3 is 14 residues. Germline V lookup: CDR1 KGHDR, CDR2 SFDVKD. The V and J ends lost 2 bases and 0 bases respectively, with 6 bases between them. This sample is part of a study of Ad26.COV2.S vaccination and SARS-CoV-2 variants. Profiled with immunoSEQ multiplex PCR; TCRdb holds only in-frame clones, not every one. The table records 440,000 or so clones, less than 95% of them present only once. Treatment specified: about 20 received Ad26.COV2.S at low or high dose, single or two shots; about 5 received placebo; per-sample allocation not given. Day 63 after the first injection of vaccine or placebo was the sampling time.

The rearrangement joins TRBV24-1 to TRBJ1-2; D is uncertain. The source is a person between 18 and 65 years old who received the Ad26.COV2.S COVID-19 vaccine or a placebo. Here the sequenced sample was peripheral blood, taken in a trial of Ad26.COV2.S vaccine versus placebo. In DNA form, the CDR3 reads TGTGCCACCAGTGATTCCCTTACTAACTATGGCTACACCTTC. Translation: CATSDSLTNYGYTF.